This TCR beta chain was captured by sequencing in a study of blood T cell repertoires in COVID-19. Study at large: T cells, B-cell-depleted T cells, or PBMCs provided the cDNA or gDNA that served as material.

This CDR3 comprises 15 residues. J lost 1 base, V lost 4 bases, and 7 bases had no gene match. Germline V gene sequence: CDR1 MGHRA, CDR2 YSYEKL. Assay: immunoSEQ multiplex PCR; the TCRdb copy retains only in-frame clones and omits some. The repertoire includes 200,000 to 250,000 clones, almost 85% of them detected once, and approximately 8.1% sits in the top ten. What was sequenced was peripheral blood. This sequence was found in a woman between 50 and 59 years old with active or convalescent COVID-19. The chain carries TRBV4-1 and TRBJ2-7; 7 nucleotides align to TRBD1. CDR3 DNA sequence: TGCGCCAGCAGCCTGATAGGGACAGCGTCCTACGAGCAGTACTTC. Its protein product is CASSLIGTASYEQYF.